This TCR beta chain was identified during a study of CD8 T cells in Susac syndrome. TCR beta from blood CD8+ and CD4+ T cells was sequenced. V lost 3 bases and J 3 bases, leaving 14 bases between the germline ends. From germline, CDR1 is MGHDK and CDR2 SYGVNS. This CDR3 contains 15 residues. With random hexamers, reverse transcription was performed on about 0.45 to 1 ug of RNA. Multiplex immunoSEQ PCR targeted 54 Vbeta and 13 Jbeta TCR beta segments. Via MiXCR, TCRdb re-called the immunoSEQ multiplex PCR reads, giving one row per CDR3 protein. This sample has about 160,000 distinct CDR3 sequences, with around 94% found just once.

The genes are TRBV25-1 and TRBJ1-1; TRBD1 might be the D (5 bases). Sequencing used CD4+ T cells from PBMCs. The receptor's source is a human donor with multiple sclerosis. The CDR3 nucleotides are TGTGCCAGCAGTGATCCCGGCCGGGGGGACACTGAAGCTTTCTTT. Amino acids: CASSDPGRGDTEAFF. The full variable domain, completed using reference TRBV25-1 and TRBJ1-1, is EADIYQTPRYLVIGTGKKITLECSQTMGHDKMYWYQQDPGMELHLIHYSYGVNSTEKGDLSSESTVSRIRTEHFPLTLESARPSHTSQYLCASSDPGRGDTEAFFGQGTRLTVV.